This T cell receptor beta chain is from a study of shared clonotypes between healthy human individuals. Study-level findings and limits: Represented diversity (both genetic and exposure-history) was limited by the small number of donors.

The assay ran at deep level. Sequenced by immunoSEQ multiplex PCR; TCRdb stores in-frame clones only, minus some. The data hold around 510,000 clones, with just over 75% observed a single time. Germline V gives CDR1 LNHDA, CDR2 SQIVND (reference sequence). The CDR3 runs 14 residues. V lost 6 bases, J lost 3 bases, and 11 bases lay in between. As regards this clone: Its antigen is as yet unknown.

Source material: PBMCs. The TCR originated in a woman aged 40 to 50 in good health. Some clones in this sample may be carry-over from other donors' samples. V is TRBV19 and J is TRBJ2-2; TRBD2 is a possible D gene (5 bases). The CDR3 loop is CASRVGVDTGELFF. The DNA for the CDR3 is TGTGCCAGTAGGGTGGGAGTGGACACCGGGGAGCTGTTTTTT.